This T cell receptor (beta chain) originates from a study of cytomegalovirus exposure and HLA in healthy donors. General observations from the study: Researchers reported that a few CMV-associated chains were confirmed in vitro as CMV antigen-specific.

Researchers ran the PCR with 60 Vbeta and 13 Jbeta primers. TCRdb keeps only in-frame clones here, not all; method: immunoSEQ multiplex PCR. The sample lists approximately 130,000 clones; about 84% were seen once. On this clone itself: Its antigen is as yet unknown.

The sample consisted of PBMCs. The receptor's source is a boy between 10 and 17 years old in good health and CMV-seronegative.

CDR3: CASQRENTGELFF. In DNA form, the CDR3 reads TGCGCCAGCCAGCGGGAGAACACCGGGGAGCTGTTTTTT. The chain is built from TRBV5-1 and TRBJ2-2; 7 positions match TRBD2. With V trimmed by 7 bases and J by 1 base, 1 base remained unmatched. Germline V CDR1 and CDR2: SGHRS, YFSETQ. There are 13 residues in the CDR3.